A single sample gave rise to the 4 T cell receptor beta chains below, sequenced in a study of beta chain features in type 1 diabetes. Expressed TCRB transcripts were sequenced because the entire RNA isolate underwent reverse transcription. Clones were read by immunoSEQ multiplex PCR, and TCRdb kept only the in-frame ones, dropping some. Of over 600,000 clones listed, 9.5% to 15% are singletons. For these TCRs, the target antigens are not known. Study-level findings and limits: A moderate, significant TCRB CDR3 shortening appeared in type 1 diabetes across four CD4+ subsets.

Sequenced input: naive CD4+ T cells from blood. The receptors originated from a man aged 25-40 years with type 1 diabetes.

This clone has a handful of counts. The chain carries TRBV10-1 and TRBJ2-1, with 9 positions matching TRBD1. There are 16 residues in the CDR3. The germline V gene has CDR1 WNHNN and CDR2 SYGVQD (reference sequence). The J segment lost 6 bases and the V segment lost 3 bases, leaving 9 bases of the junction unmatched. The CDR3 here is CASSDTTGGTFNEQFF. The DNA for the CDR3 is TGCGCCAGCAGTGATACGACAGGGGGAACCTTCAATGAGCAGTTCTTC.

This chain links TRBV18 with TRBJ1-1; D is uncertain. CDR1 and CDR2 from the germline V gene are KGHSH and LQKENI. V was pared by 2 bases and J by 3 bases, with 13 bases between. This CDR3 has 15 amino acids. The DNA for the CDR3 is TGTGCCAGCTCACCAATAGGCACTTCGGACACTGAAGCTTTCTTT. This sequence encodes CASSPIGTSDTEAFF.

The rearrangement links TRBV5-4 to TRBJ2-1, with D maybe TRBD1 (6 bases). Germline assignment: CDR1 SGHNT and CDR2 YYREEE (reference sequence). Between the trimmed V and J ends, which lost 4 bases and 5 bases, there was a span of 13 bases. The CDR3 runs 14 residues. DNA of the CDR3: TGTGCCAGCAGCCTGGACAGAGCAAACAATGAGCAGTTCTTC. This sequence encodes CASSLDRANNEQFF.

This CDR3 reads CASSLALHYYGYTF. The CDR3 nucleotides are TGTGCCAGCAGCTTGGCTCTACACTACTATGGCTACACCTTC. The chain employs TRBV5-4 and TRBJ1-2, with D hard to call. The CDR3 contains 14 residues. Deletions cut 0 bases from V and 3 bases from J, with 9 bases between. CDR1 SGHNT and CDR2 YYREEE come from the germline V gene (reference sequence).